Following are 27 T cell receptor beta chains from one sample sequenced in a study of Graves' ophthalmopathy and Graves' hyperthyroidism. Transcripts of RNA were the source for amplifying TCR beta CDR3 regions. HTBI primers were employed in first-round RT-PCR, then a second-round multiplex PCR followed. Via MiXCR, TCRdb re-called the multiplex PCR reads, giving one row per CDR3 protein. The sample contains almost 750,000 distinct CDR3 sequences, roughly 40% of which appear only once. Specimen: peripheral blood. Receptors originate from an adult man with Graves' ophthalmopathy.

This clonotype was counted at least ten times. This chain uses TRBV10-3 with TRBJ1-4, with a tentative D call TRBD1 (6 bases). Trimming stripped 3 bases from V and 2 bases from J, with 10 bases between. The CDR3 consists of 15 residues. CDR1 ENHRY and CDR2 SYGVKD come from the germline V gene. This CDR3 reads CAISEGTTTNEKLFF. In DNA form, the CDR3 reads TGTGCCATCAGTGAAGGGACAACGACTAATGAAAAACTGTTTTTT.

This chain uses TRBV5-6 with TRBJ1-2, with 8 bases identical to TRBD1. Germline-derived CDR1 and CDR2 are SGHDT and YYEEEE. Unmatched junction bases numbered 10, after V lost 4 bases and J lost 5 bases. This CDR3 region has 15 residues. CDR3: CASSPAGGAGYGYTF. The CDR3 coding sequence is TGTGCCAGCAGCCCGGCAGGGGGCGCCGGGTATGGCTACACCTTC.

As to this clonotype: One end of the junction does not line up with germline, which may come from a read error. This rearrangement joins TRBV7-9 to TRBJ1-4; D unresolved. CDR3 length equals 12 residues. CDR1 and CDR2 from the germline V gene are SEHNR and FQNEAQ (reference sequence). The CDR3 sequence is CASSLGKEKLFF. The CDR3 DNA follows: TGTGCCAGCAGTTTAGGGAAGGAAAAACTGTTTTTT.

This clonotype was observed a few times. The rearrangement links TRBV2 to TRBJ2-7; possibly TRBD1 for D (6 bases). The length of the CDR3 is 13 residues. V lost 4 bases and J 5 bases, leaving 12 bases between the germline ends. Germline CDR1 is SNHLY and CDR2 is FYNNEI. The CDR3 DNA reads as TGTGCCAGCAGTGCGCAGGGGCGGGACGAGCAGTACTTC. It codes for CASSAQGRDEQYF.

A few counts support this clonotype. This chain uses TRBV5-5 with TRBJ1-3, with no clear D. The length of the CDR3 is 15 residues. Germline V CDR1 and CDR2: SGHKS, YYEKEE (reference sequence). Deletions cut 0 bases from V and 0 bases from J, with 7 bases between. CDR3 residues: CASSLVTDSGNTIYF. Written as DNA, the CDR3 is TGTGCCAGCAGCTTGGTAACAGACTCTGGAAACACCATATATTTT.

This clonotype was detected ten times or more. This rearrangement joins TRBV6-1 to TRBJ1-6; 9 bases map to TRBD1. The V and J ends lost 6 bases and 6 bases, in that order; junction bases with no gene match: 3. This CDR3 contains 14 residues. The germline gives CDR1 MNHNS, CDR2 SASEGT. CDR3 loop: CASRSTGGNSPLHF. DNA of the CDR3: TGTGCCAGCAGGTCGACAGGGGGTAATTCACCCCTCCACTTT.

This clonotype has at least ten counts. The chain carries TRBV29-1 and TRBJ1-3, with 9 bases fitting TRBD1. The CDR3 totals 13 residues. Unmatched junction bases numbered 2, after V lost 4 bases and J lost 4 bases. Germline assignment: CDR1 SQVTM and CDR2 ANQGSEA. The DNA of the CDR3 is TGCAGCGTTGCGACAGGGGGAGGAAACACCATATATTTT. Translated: CSVATGGGNTIYF.

To note about this clonotype: One end of the junction is discordant with germline, which a read error may explain. The gene calls are TRBV5-1 and TRBJ2-5; 10 nucleotides agree with TRBD2. This CDR3 has 15 residues. Germline V lookup: CDR1 SGHRS, CDR2 YFSETQ. The CDR3 DNA is TGTGCCAGCAGCTTGGGAGGACTAGCGGAAGAGACCCAGTACTTC. The encoded protein is CASSLGGLAEETQYF.

This clonotype has ten or more counts. The gene calls are TRBV7-9 and TRBJ1-6, with 8 bases aligning to TRBD1. With 5 bases clipped from V and 7 bases from J, the junction kept 7 bases outside the gene matches. The CDR3 extends over 15 amino acids. Germline CDR1 SEHNR, CDR2 FQNEAQ (reference sequence). The DNA for the CDR3 is TGTGCCAGCAGCCTAGGACAGGGTTGGAATTCACCCCTCCACTTT. Encoded protein: CASSLGQGWNSPLHF.

The sample holds many counts of this clonotype. This chain uses TRBV29-1 with TRBJ2-7; D gene uncertain. This CDR3 has 12 residues. In germline, CDR1 is SQVTM, CDR2 ANQGSEA. V lost 1 base and J lost 5, with 9 bases in between. CDR3 region: CSVEANRDEQYF. CDR3 in DNA: TGCAGCGTTGAAGCCAACCGGGACGAGCAGTACTTC.

This clonotype occurred a few times. The J gene is TRBJ2-3, the V gene TRBV10-3, with a weak D call TRBD1 (5 bases). The CDR3 consists of 15 residues. Trimming took off 2 bases at V and 2 bases at J, with 11 bases between the two ends. Germline assignment: CDR1 ENHRY and CDR2 SYGVKD. CDR3 in amino acids: CAISETQANTDTQYF. Here the CDR3 DNA reads TGTGCCATCAGTGAGACACAGGCAAACACAGATACGCAGTATTTT.

V gene TRBV11-2 combines with J gene TRBJ1-2; weak D call: TRBD1 (6 bases). Between the trimmed V and J ends, which lost 5 bases and 1 base, there was a span of 14 bases. This CDR3 contains 15 residues. Germline-derived CDR1 and CDR2 are SGHAT and FQNNGV. The CDR3 DNA reads as TGTGCCAGCAGCCTGACAGGAAGATATAACTATGGCTACACCTTC. Protein sequence: CASSLTGRYNYGYTF.

The gene calls are TRBV7-9 and TRBJ1-2; no clear D gene. The germline CDR1 and CDR2 sequences are SEHNR and FQNEAQ (reference sequence). The CDR3 loop spans 13 amino acids. V lost 2 bases and J lost 4, with 8 bases in between. DNA for the CDR3: TGTGCCAGCAGCTTACTTTGGGGCTATGGCTACACCTTC. Its protein is CASSLLWGYGYTF.

This clonotype was counted at least ten times. The rearrangement joins TRBV10-2 to TRBJ1-5, with D maybe TRBD1 (6 bases). The CDR3 is 15 amino acids. CDR1 and CDR2 (germline): WSHSY, SAAADI. Deletions cut 9 bases from V and 1 base from J, with 16 bases between. The CDR3 sequence is CASRVGGVSNQPQHF. CDR3 bases: TGCGCCAGTCGAGTAGGGGGGGTGAGCAATCAGCCCCAGCATTTT.

This chain joins TRBV29-1 and TRBJ1-3; D ambiguous. The CDR3 has 12 amino acids. Germline V CDR1 and CDR2: SQVTM, ANQGSEA. V was cut by 0 bases and J by 4 bases, with 4 bases left in between. As DNA, the CDR3 is TGCAGCGTTGAAGATCGAGGAAACACCATATATTTT. Amino acid sequence: CSVEDRGNTIYF. The variable domain in full, with the rest retrieved from reference TRBV29-1 and TRBJ1-3, is SAVISQKPSRDICQRGTSLTIQCQVDSQVTMMFWYRQQPGQSLTLIATANQGSEATYESGFVIDKFPISRPNLTFSTLTVSNMSPEDSSIYLCSVEDRGNTIYFGEGSWLTVV.

Concerning this clonotype: Compared with germline, one end of the junction differs, possibly owing to a read error. This chain joins TRBV10-3 and TRBJ2-7, with a weak D call TRBD2 (5 bases). The CDR3 runs to 14 residues. Germline V gene lookup returns CDR1 ENHRY and CDR2 SYGVKD. CDR3 DNA sequence: TGTGCCAGCAGTTACACTAGAAACTCCTACGAGCAGTACTTC. Its protein is CASSYTRNSYEQYF.

This clonotype showed up just a few times. The chain employs TRBV10-3 and TRBJ1-1, with D unclear. Germline CDR1 ENHRY, CDR2 SYGVKD. The CDR3 is 12 amino acids. V was pared by 2 bases and J by 11 bases, with 12 bases between. The CDR3: CAISEGEGHAFF. The DNA for the CDR3 is TGTGCCATCAGTGAGGGCGAGGGTCATGCTTTCTTT.

The V gene is TRBV2, the J gene TRBJ1-6; 7 positions match TRBD1. CDR1 is SNHLY and CDR2 is FYNNEI in the germline V gene. The junction had 6 bases not matched to a gene; V was cut back by 6 bases and J by 10 bases. The CDR3 consists of 13 residues. The CDR3 is CASRQGLESPLHF. The DNA of the CDR3 is TGTGCCAGCAGACAGGGGCTGGAATCACCCCTCCACTTT.

This clonotype was counted only a few times. V is TRBV19 and J is TRBJ2-7, with a possible D match to TRBD1 (6 bases). Trimming took off 9 bases at V and 0 bases at J, with 12 bases between the two ends. This CDR3 has 13 residues. Germline V lookup: CDR1 LNHDA, CDR2 SQIVND (reference sequence). The CDR3 nucleotides are TGTGCCAGCCGACCAGGGGCCTCCTACGAGCAGTACTTC. Translated: CASRPGASYEQYF.

This chain connects TRBV6-6 to TRBJ2-5; D gene unclear. The CDR3 has 13 amino acids. CDR1 is MNHNY, CDR2 SVGAGI, per germline (reference sequence). V was clipped by 2 bases and J by 1 base, with 5 bases between them. This CDR3 reads CASSYASQETQYF. The CDR3 DNA is TGTGCCAGCAGTTACGCCAGCCAAGAGACCCAGTACTTC.

Turning to this clonotype: A much larger clone differs by one base, so this may be a read error. This chain connects TRBV10-2 to TRBJ2-7; D unclear. V was shortened by 4 bases and J by 4 bases, with 8 bases between the two germline ends. Germline CDR1 reads WSHSY; CDR2 reads SAAADI. The length of the CDR3 is 12 residues. CDR3 region: CASSGMNYEQYF. The CDR3 region has the DNA TGCGCCAGCAGTGGGATGAATTACGAGCAGTACTTC.

The chain carries TRBV2 and TRBJ2-7; TRBD2 matches at 9 bases. The CDR3 is made up of 15 amino acids. The J segment lost 3 bases and the V segment lost 5 bases, leaving 8 bases of the junction unmatched. CDR1 and CDR2 (germline): SNHLY, FYNNEI. This CDR3 reads CASSYLASGNYEQYF. The CDR3 nucleotides read TGTGCCAGCAGTTACCTGGCTAGCGGGAACTACGAGCAGTACTTC.

V is TRBV20-1 and J is TRBJ1-5; no reliable D call. Germline loops: CDR1 DFQATT, CDR2 SNEGSKA (reference sequence). The V end lost 1 base, the J end lost 1 base, and 11 bases lay between the germline ends. There are 15 residues in the CDR3. The CDR3 spells CSARVGQRSNQPQHF. In DNA form, the CDR3 reads TGCAGTGCTAGAGTCGGCCAGAGAAGCAATCAGCCCCAGCATTTT.

V is TRBV5-5 and J is TRBJ2-7, with D perhaps TRBD1 (6 bases). This CDR3 contains 13 residues. With 3 bases removed from V and 4 bases from J, the gap between germline ends came to 11 bases. Germline V CDR1 and CDR2: SGHKS, YYEKEE (reference sequence). As DNA, the CDR3 is TGTGCCAGCAGCTCGGGACACGGATACGAGCAGTACTTC. This translates into CASSSGHGYEQYF.

The chain carries TRBV19 and TRBJ1-2, with D possibly matching TRBD1 (5 bases). Germline V CDR1 and CDR2: LNHDA, SQIVND (reference sequence). Trimming shortened V by 3 bases and J by 4 bases, and 18 bases separated the two germline ends. The CDR3 spans 16 residues. CDR3 DNA sequence: TGTGCCAGTAGTATGGCCCGTCGGGGGGAGATCTATGGCTACACCTTC. It specifies CASSMARRGEIYGYTF.

The table lists this clonotype with many counts. The V and J genes are TRBV2 and TRBJ1-2; tentative D call: TRBD1 (6 bases). V lost 3 bases and J lost 2, with 13 bases in between. Germline CDR1 reads SNHLY; CDR2 reads FYNNEI. This CDR3 region has 15 residues. In nucleotides, the CDR3 is TGTGCCAGCAGTGAGGGTCCAGGGGCAAACTATGGCTACACCTTC. This codes for CASSEGPGANYGYTF.

There are many counts of this clonotype. This chain links TRBV9 with TRBJ2-5; TRBD1 matches at 7 bases. The CDR3 length is 13 residues. With V trimmed by 4 bases and J by 4 bases, 4 bases remained unmatched. Germline-derived CDR1 and CDR2 are SGDLS and YYNGEE. This CDR3 is CASSPRTGETQYF. CDR3 nucleotides: TGTGCCAGCAGCCCCCGGACAGGAGAGACCCAGTACTTC.